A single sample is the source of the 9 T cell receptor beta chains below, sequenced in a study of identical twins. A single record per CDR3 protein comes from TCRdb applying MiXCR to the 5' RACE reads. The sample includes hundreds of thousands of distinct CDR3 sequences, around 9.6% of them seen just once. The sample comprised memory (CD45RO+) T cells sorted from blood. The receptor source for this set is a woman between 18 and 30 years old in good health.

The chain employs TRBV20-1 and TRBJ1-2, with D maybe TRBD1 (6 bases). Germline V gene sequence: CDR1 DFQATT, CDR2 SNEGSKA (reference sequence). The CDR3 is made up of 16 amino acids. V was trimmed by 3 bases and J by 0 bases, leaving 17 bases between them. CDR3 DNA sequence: TGCAGTGCTAGGCGGGGGGCGGTCAAAGCTAACTATGGCTACACCTTC. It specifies CSARRGAVKANYGYTF.

CDR3 protein: CASGADYRQVNEQFF. CDR3 in DNA: TGTGCTAGTGGCGCGGACTATCGCCAAGTCAATGAGCAGTTCTTC. The chain joins TRBV12-5 to TRBJ2-1, with a possible D match to TRBD2 (6 bases). There are 15 residues in the CDR3. CDR1 is LGHNT and CDR2 is FRNRAP in the germline V gene. Trimming left V 6 bases short and J 6 bases short, with 18 bases between.

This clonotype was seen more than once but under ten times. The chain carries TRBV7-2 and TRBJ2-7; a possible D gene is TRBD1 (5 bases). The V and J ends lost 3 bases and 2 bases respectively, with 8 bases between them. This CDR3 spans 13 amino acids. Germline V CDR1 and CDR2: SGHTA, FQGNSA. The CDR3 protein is CASSFQGPYEQYF. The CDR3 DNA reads TGTGCCAGCAGCTTCCAGGGCCCCTACGAGCAGTACTTC.

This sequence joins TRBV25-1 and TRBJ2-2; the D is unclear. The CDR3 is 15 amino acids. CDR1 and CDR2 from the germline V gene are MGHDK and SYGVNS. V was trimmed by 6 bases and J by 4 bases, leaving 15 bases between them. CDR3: CASSGGTASTGELFF. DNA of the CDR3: TGTGCCAGCAGCGGTGGAACAGCAAGCACCGGGGAGCTGTTTTTT.

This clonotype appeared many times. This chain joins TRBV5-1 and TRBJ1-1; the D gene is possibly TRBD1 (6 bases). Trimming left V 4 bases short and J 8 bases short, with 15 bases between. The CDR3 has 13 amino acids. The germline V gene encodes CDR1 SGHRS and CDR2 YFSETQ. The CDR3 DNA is TGCGCCAGCAGCCTCCTAGGACAGATAGAAGCTTTCTTT. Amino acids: CASSLLGQIEAFF. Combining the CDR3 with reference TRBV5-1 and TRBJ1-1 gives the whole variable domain KAGVTQTPRYLIKTRGQQVTLSCSPISGHRSVSWYQQTPGQGLQFLFEYFSETQRNKGNFPGRFSGRQFSNSRSEMNVSTLELGDSALYLCASSLLGQIEAFFGQGTRLTVV.

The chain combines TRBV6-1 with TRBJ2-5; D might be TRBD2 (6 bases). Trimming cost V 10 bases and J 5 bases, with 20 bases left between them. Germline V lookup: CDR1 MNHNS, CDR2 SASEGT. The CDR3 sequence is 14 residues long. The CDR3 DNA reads TGTGCCATTGGGGTGGCAGGCGGGGTGGAGACCCAGTACTTC. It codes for CAIGVAGGVETQYF.

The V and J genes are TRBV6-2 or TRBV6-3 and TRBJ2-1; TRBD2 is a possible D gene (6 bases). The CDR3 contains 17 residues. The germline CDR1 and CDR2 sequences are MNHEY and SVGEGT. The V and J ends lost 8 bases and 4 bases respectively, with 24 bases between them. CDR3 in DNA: TGTGCCAGCGGCCGACGGGAGTCTCTTCGGTCTTACAATGAGCAGTTCTTC. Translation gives CASGRRESLRSYNEQFF.

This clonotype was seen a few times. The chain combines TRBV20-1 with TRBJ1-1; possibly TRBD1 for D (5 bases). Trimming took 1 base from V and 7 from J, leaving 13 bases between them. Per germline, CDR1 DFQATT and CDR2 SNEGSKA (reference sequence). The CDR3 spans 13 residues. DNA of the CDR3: TGCAGTGCTAGAGTTTTGACGGGGCTTGAAGCTTTCTTT. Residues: CSARVLTGLEAFF.

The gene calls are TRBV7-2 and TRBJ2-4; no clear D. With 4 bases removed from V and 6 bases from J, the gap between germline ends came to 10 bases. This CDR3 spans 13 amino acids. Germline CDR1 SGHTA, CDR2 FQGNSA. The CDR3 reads CASSSTAANIQYF. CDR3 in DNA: TGTGCCAGCAGCTCCACAGCCGCAAACATTCAGTACTTC.